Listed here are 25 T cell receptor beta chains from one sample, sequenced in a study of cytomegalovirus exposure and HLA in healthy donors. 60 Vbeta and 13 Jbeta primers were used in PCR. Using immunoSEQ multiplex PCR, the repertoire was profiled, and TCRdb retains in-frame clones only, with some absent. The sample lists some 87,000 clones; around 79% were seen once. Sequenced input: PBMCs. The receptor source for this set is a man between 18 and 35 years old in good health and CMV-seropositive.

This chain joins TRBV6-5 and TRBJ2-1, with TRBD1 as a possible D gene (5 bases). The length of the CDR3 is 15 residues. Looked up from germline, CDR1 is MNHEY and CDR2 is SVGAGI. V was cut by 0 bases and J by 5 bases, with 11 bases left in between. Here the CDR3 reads CASSYSRGWDNEQFF. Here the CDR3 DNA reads TGTGCCAGCAGTTACTCAAGGGGCTGGGACAATGAGCAGTTCTTC.

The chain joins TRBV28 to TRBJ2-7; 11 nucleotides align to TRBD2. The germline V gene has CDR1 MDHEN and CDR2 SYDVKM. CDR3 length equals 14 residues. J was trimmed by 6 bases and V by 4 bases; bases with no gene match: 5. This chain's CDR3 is CASSSPGLAGEQYF. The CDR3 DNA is TGTGCCAGCAGTTCTCCAGGACTAGCGGGCGAGCAGTACTTC.

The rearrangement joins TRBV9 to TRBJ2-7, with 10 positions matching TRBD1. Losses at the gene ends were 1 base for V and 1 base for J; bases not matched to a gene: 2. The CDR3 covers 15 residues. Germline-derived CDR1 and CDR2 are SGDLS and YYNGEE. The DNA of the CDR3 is TGTGCCAGCAGCGTAACGGGACAGGGGTCCTACGAGCAGTACTTC. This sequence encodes CASSVTGQGSYEQYF. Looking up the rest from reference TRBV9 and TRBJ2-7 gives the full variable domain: DSGVTQTPKHLITATGQRVTLRCSPRSGDLSVYWYQQSLDQGLQFLIQYYNGEERAKGNILERFSAQQFPDLHSELNLSSLELGDSALYFCASSVTGQGSYEQYFGPGTRLTVT.

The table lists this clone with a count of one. CDR3 nucleotide sequence: TGCGCCAGCAGCCAAGATCGTTATGGCTACACCTTC. It codes for CASSQDRYGYTF. The rearrangement uses TRBV4-1 and TRBJ1-2; unclear D gene. The ends were cut back, 0 bases at V and 5 bases at J, with 4 bases in the middle. Germline V gene data show CDR1 as MGHRA and CDR2 as YSYEKL. This CDR3 comprises 12 residues.

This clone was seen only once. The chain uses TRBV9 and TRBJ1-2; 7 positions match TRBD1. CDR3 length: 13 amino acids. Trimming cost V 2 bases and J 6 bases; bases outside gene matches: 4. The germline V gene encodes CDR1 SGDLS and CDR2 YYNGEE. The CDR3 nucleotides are TGTGCCAGCAGCGTCACCGGGACAGATGGCTACACCTTC. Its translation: CASSVTGTDGYTF.

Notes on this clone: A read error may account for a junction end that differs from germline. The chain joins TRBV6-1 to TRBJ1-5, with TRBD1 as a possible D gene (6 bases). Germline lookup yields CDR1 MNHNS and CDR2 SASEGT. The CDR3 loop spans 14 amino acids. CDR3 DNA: TGTGCCAGCAGTGAAGCAGGGGGTAGAATGGCTCTCCCTTTT. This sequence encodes CASSEAGGRMALPF.

The CDR3 DNA reads TGTGCCAGCAGCTTGACAGGAAGATACGAGCAGTACTTC. Translation: CASSLTGRYEQYF. The chain is built from TRBV7-6 and TRBJ2-7, with a possible D match to TRBD1 (6 bases). Germline CDR1 is SGHVS and CDR2 is FNYEAQ. The CDR3 sequence is 13 residues long. V gave up 3 bases and J gave up 4 bases, with 10 bases separating them.

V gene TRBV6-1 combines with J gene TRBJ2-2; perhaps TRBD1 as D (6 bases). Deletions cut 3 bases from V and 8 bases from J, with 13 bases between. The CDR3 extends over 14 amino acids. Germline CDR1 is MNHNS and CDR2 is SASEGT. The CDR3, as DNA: TGTGCCAGCAGTGAGAACAGGGTTATGGGGGAGCTGTTTTTT. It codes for CASSENRVMGELFF.

The CDR3 coding sequence is TGTGCCAGCTCCCGTTCACTACAAGAGACCCAGTACTTC. Amino acid sequence: CASSRSLQETQYF. The rearrangement uses TRBV18 and TRBJ2-5; D call uncertain. V was trimmed by 6 bases and J by 2 bases, leaving 10 bases between them. There are 13 residues in the CDR3. The germline V gene has CDR1 KGHSH and CDR2 LQKENI.

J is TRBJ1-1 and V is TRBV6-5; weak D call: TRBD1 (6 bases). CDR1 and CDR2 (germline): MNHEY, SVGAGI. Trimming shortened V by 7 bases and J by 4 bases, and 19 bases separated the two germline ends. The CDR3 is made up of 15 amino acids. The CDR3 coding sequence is TGTGCCAGCACCCCTTTGAACAGGGAACCCACTGAAGCTTTCTTT. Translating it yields CASTPLNREPTEAFF.

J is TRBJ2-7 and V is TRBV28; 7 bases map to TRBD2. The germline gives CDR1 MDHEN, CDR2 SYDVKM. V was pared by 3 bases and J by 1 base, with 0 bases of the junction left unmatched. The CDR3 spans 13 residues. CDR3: CASSLGLSYEQYF. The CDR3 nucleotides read TGTGCCAGCAGTTTGGGACTATCCTACGAGCAGTACTTC.

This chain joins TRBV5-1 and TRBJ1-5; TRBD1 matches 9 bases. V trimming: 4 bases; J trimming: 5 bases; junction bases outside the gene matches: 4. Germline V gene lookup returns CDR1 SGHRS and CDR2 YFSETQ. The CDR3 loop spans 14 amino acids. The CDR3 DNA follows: TGCGCCAGCAGCCTGGGACAGGGCGATCAGCCCCAGCATTTT. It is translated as CASSLGQGDQPQHF.

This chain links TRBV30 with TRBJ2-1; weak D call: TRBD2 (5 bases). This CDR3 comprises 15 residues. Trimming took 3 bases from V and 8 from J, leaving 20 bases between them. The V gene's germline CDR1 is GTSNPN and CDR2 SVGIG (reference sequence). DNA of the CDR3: TGTGCCTGGAGCTGTACTAGTCCTGGGTTGCATGAGCAGTTCTTC. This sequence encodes CAWSCTSPGLHEQFF.

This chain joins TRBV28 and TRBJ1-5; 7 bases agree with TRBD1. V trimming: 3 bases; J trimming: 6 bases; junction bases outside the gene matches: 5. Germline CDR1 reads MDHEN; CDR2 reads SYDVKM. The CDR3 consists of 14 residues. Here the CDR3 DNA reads TGTGCCAGCAGTTTGACAGGGACCCTTCAGCCCCAGCATTTT. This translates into CASSLTGTLQPQHF.

The CDR3, as DNA: TGCGCCAGCAGCGTACAGTTCGATACGCAGTATTTT. Translating it yields CASSVQFDTQYF. The rearrangement uses TRBV5-1 and TRBJ2-3; no clear D. Looked up from germline, CDR1 is SGHRS and CDR2 is YFSETQ. With 4 bases removed from V and 6 bases from J, the gap between germline ends came to 9 bases. This CDR3 spans 12 amino acids.

The chain's CDR3 is CASTPGVPYEQYF. CDR3 nucleotides: TGTGCCAGCACCCCCGGGGTTCCCTACGAGCAGTACTTC. The chain couples TRBV28 to TRBJ2-7; D might be TRBD2 (5 bases). There are 13 residues in the CDR3. V gave up 7 bases and J gave up 2 bases, with 12 bases separating them. Per germline, CDR1 MDHEN and CDR2 SYDVKM. The entire variable domain, with the rest obtained from reference TRBV28 and TRBJ2-7, is as follows: DVKVTQSSRYLVKRTGEKVFLECVQDMDHENMFWYRQDPGLGLRLIYFSYDVKMKEKGDIPEGYSVSREKKERFSLILESASTNQTSMYLCASTPGVPYEQYFGPGTRLTVT.

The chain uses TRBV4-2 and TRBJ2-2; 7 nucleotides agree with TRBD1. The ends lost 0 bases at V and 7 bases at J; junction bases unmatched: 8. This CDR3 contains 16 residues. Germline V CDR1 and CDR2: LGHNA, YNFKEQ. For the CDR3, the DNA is TGTGCCAGCAGCCAAGAACGGACAGACAGGGTCGGGGAGCTGTTTTTT. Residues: CASSQERTDRVGELFF.

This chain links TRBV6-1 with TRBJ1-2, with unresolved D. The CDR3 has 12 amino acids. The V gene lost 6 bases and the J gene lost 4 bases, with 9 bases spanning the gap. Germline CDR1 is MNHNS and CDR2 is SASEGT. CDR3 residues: CASREGPYGYTF. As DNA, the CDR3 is TGTGCCAGCAGGGAGGGTCCCTATGGCTACACCTTC.

The CDR3, as DNA: TGTGCCAGCAGTTACCCGACAGGGGGGGGTGAGCAGTTCTTC. Translating it yields CASSYPTGGGEQFF. The rearrangement uses TRBV6-5 and TRBJ2-1; TRBD1 aligns across 9 bases. Germline V lookup: CDR1 MNHEY, CDR2 SVGAGI. V gave up 2 bases and J gave up 9 bases; unmatched junction bases: 5. This CDR3 is 14 amino acids long.

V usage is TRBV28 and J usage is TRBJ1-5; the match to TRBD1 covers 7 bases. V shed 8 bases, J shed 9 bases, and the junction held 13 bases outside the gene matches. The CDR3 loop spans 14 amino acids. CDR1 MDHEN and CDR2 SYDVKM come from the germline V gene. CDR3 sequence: CASSFPGQQGPQHF. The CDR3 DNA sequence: TGTGCCAGCTCCTTCCCGGGACAGCAAGGGCCCCAGCATTTT.

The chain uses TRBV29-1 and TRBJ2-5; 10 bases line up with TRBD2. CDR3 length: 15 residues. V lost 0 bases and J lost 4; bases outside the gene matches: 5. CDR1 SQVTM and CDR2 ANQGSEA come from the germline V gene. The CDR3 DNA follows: TGCAGCGTTGAAGAAAGCCTAGCGGGAGTAGAGACCCAGTACTTC. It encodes CSVEESLAGVETQYF.

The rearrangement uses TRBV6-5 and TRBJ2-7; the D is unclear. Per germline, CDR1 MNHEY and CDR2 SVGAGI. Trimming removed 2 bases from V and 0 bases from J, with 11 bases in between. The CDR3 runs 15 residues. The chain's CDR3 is CASSYVPVSSYEQYF. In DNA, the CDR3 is TGTGCCAGCAGTTACGTTCCAGTCAGCTCCTACGAGCAGTACTTC.

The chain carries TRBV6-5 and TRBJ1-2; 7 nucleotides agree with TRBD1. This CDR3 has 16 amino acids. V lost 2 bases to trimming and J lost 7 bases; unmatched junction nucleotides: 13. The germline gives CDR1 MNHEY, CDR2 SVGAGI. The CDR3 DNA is TGTGCCAGCAGTTACCAGCCCACAGGGGCCGCTGGTGGCTACACCTTC. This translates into CASSYQPTGAAGGYTF.

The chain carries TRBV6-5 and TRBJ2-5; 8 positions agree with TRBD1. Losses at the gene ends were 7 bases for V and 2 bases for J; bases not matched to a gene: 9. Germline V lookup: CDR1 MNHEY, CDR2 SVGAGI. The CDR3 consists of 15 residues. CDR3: CASTPRTGPQETQYF. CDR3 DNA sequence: TGTGCCAGCACACCGCGGACAGGGCCTCAAGAGACCCAGTACTTC.

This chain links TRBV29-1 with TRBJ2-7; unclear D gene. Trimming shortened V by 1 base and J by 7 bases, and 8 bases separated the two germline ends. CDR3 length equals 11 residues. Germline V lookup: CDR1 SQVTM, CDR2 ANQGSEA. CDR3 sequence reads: CSVEVFREQYF. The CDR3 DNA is TGCAGCGTTGAAGTTTTCCGTGAGCAGTACTTC.